Below, 23 T cell receptor beta chains from the same sample are listed, as sequenced in a study of blood T cell repertoires in COVID-19. TCRdb keeps only in-frame clones here, not all; method: immunoSEQ multiplex PCR. This table holds 40,000 or so clones, about 70% found once. The sample comprised peripheral blood. The receptor set was obtained from a man older than 75 with acute or convalescent COVID-19.

The chain carries TRBV2 and TRBJ2-7; TRBD1 matches 9 bases. V dropped 7 bases and J dropped 7; count of bases not matched to a gene: 8. Germline V gives CDR1 SNHLY, CDR2 FYNNEI. This CDR3 is 13 amino acids long. DNA for the CDR3: TGTGCCAGCACCCGGGACAGGGTGGTGGAGCAGTACTTC. Its protein is CASTRDRVVEQYF.

The gene calls are TRBV5-4 and TRBJ2-1; 16 bases fit TRBD2. This CDR3 is built from 16 residues. CDR1 is SGHNT, CDR2 YYREEE, per germline (reference sequence). After removal of 4 bases from V and 4 bases from J, the junction contained 2 bases not matched to a gene. In DNA, the CDR3 is TGTGCCAGCAGCGTGGGACTAGCGGGAGGGTACAATGAGCAGTTCTTC. Translated: CASSVGLAGGYNEQFF.

The chain uses TRBV6-5 and TRBJ1-1, with D possibly matching TRBD1 (6 bases). This CDR3 region has 13 residues. V lost 3 bases, J lost 5 bases, and 10 bases lay in between. The V gene's germline CDR1 is MNHEY and CDR2 SVGAGI. The chain's CDR3 is CASSYDRRTEAFF. CDR3 nucleotides: TGTGCCAGCAGTTATGACAGGAGAACTGAAGCTTTCTTT.

This clone turned up a few times. The chain has TRBV6-2 or TRBV6-3 and TRBJ1-1; D not resolved. Looked up from germline, CDR1 is MNHEY and CDR2 is SVGEGT. The CDR3 length is 15 residues. The V end was cut by 2 bases, the J end by 1 base, with 11 bases between. The CDR3 sequence: CASSYEGRGNTEAFF. CDR3 in DNA: TGTGCCAGCAGTTACGAAGGACGGGGGAACACTGAAGCTTTCTTT.

The rearrangement links TRBV28 to TRBJ2-1, with 12 bases identical to TRBD1. Germline CDR1 reads MDHEN; CDR2 reads SYDVKM. The CDR3 length is 16 residues. The V segment lost 6 bases and the J segment 2 bases; nucleotides outside the gene matches: 5. The CDR3 DNA follows: TGTGCCAGCAGGTTGGGACAGGGGGCCCCCTACAATGAGCAGTTCTTC. Translation: CASRLGQGAPYNEQFF.

The chain couples TRBV3-1 (or the pseudogene TRBV3-2) to TRBJ2-4; D unresolved. The germline V gene has CDR1 LGHDT and CDR2 YNNKEL (reference sequence). The germline V and J ends were trimmed by 1 base and 2 bases, with 9 bases remaining between them. The CDR3 is made up of 15 amino acids. The CDR3 loop reads CASSQGAGPKNIQYF. The CDR3 nucleotides are TGTGCCAGCAGCCAAGGAGCTGGGCCCAAAAACATTCAGTACTTC.

The chain employs TRBV4-1 and TRBJ2-5; TRBD2 aligns across 12 bases. Germline CDR1 MGHRA, CDR2 YSYEKL. With 1 base clipped from V and 6 bases from J, the junction kept 9 bases outside the gene matches. The CDR3 consists of 17 residues. CDR3 DNA sequence: TGCGCCAGCAGCCAAGTGGCGACTAGCGGGGGCCAGAAGACCCAGTACTTC. It codes for CASSQVATSGGQKTQYF.

In its sample, this clone was seen a few times. The chain recombines TRBV19 with TRBJ1-5, with D possibly being TRBD1 (5 bases). The germline V gene encodes CDR1 LNHDA and CDR2 SQIVND (reference sequence). The CDR3 is 16 amino acids. V shed 9 bases and J shed 3 bases, with 21 bases lying between them. This CDR3 is CASRKGRQGDNQPQHF. In DNA form, the CDR3 reads TGTGCCAGCCGGAAAGGTCGGCAGGGCGACAATCAGCCCCAGCATTTT.

The chain uses TRBV7-9 and TRBJ2-7, with 11 bases identical to TRBD2. CDR1 and CDR2 (germline): SEHNR, FQNEAQ (reference sequence). The length of the CDR3 is 14 residues. Trimming removed 5 bases from V and 3 bases from J; junction bases left unmatched: 3. DNA for the CDR3: TGTGCCAGCAGCCCTACTAGCGGGGGCTACGAGCAGTACTTC. Its protein product is CASSPTSGGYEQYF.

The table lists this clone with a count of one. This sequence joins TRBV18 and TRBJ2-5; D is uncertain. Germline CDR1 is KGHSH and CDR2 is LQKENI. V lost 3 bases and J lost 2, with 4 bases in between. CDR3 size: 12 residues. The CDR3 reads CASSPIQETQYF. The CDR3, as DNA: TGTGCCAGCTCACCTATTCAAGAGACCCAGTACTTC. The whole variable domain, remainder taken from reference TRBV18 and TRBJ2-5, is NAGVMQNPRHLVRRRGQEARLRCSPMKGHSHVYWYRQLPEEGLKFMVYLQKENIIDESGMPKERFSAEFPKEGPSILRIQQVVRGDSAAYFCASSPIQETQYFGPGTRLLVL.

This clone showed up just once. The chain combines TRBV18 with TRBJ2-5; 9 bases are a match to TRBD1. Germline V gives CDR1 KGHSH, CDR2 LQKENI. Trimming took 6 bases from V and 5 from J; bases not matched to a gene: 16. This CDR3 contains 17 residues. The CDR3 DNA is TGTGCCAGCTCGTCCTCCAGGGGACAGGGAACAGGGGAGACCCAGTACTTC. Translation: CASSSSRGQGTGETQYF.

The chain employs TRBV27 and TRBJ2-1; 10 bases agree with TRBD2. J lost 7 bases, V lost 3 bases, and 9 bases had no gene match. Per germline, CDR1 MNHEY and CDR2 SMNVEV (reference sequence). The CDR3 extends over 16 amino acids. The CDR3 DNA is TGTGCCAGCAGTTTCCGGAGCGGGAGGGCCTGGAATGAGCAGTTCTTC. Translated, it gives CASSFRSGRAWNEQFF.

CDR3 in DNA: TGTGCCTGGAGCGAGGACAGTGCAACTAATGAAAAACTGTTTTTT. Translation: CAWSEDSATNEKLFF. V usage is TRBV30 and J usage is TRBJ1-4; weak D call: TRBD1 (6 bases). V shed 3 bases and J shed 0 bases, with 11 bases lying between them. The CDR3 has 15 amino acids. The germline gives CDR1 GTSNPN, CDR2 SVGIG (reference sequence).

The V gene is TRBV5-8, the J gene TRBJ2-5; the D gene is possibly TRBD2 (6 bases). Trimming stripped 4 bases from V and 1 base from J, with 14 bases between. Germline CDR1 and CDR2: SGHTS and YDEGEE. The CDR3 is 15 amino acids. In DNA, the CDR3 is TGTGCCAGCAGCCGGGACTCCGGGCCCCAAGAGACCCAGTACTTC. This sequence encodes CASSRDSGPQETQYF.

The CDR3 DNA sequence: TGTGCCAGCAGTTTATCCGGACAGGGCAGGACTAATGAAAAACTGTTTTTT. It encodes CASSLSGQGRTNEKLFF. V and J are TRBV27 and TRBJ1-4, with 8 nucleotides matching TRBD1. Germline CDR1 is MNHEY and CDR2 is SMNVEV (reference sequence). This CDR3 has 17 residues. V lost 0 bases and J lost 2; bases outside the gene matches: 5.

This chain connects TRBV5-1 to TRBJ1-3; TRBD1 agrees at 7 bases. CDR1 is SGHRS and CDR2 is YFSETQ in the germline V gene. The CDR3 totals 15 residues. V was clipped by 3 bases and J by 2 bases; unmatched bases: 5. CDR3 region: CASSSQGGTGNTIYF. For the CDR3, the DNA is TGCGCCAGCAGCTCCCAGGGGGGCACTGGAAACACCATATATTTT.

The CDR3 region has the DNA TGTGCCAGCAGCTTAGCAGGGCACGGACAGGGGCCTGGAAACACCATATATTTT. This translates into CASSLAGHGQGPGNTIYF. J is TRBJ1-3 and V is TRBV7-6; 9 bases fit TRBD1. V trimming: 0 bases; J trimming: 2 bases; junction bases outside the gene matches: 8. The CDR3 covers 18 residues. CDR1 and CDR2 from the germline V gene are SGHVS and FNYEAQ.

This clone occurred many times. The CDR3 reads CSVRGQGVGGNTIYF. CDR3 bases: TGCAGCGTCCGCGGACAGGGCGTGGGTGGAAACACCATATATTTT. J is TRBJ1-3 and V is TRBV29-1; 8 bases map to TRBD1. Germline trimming cut 6 bases from V and 3 bases from J; bases unmatched to any gene: 10. CDR1 is SQVTM, CDR2 ANQGSEA, per germline. The CDR3 spans 15 residues.

The chain recombines TRBV24-1 with TRBJ1-6; D gene unclear. Germline V gene sequence: CDR1 KGHDR, CDR2 SFDVKD. The ends were cut back, 5 bases at V and 0 bases at J, with 13 bases in the middle. The CDR3 loop spans 17 amino acids. The chain's CDR3 is CATSGRGGSSYNSPLHF. The CDR3 nucleotides read TGTGCCACCAGTGGTCGTGGAGGGAGCTCCTATAATTCACCCCTCCACTTT.

The chain carries TRBV18 and TRBJ2-2, with D maybe TRBD2 (5 bases). CDR3 length: 15 residues. V was pared by 1 base and J by 4 bases, with 10 bases between. Per the germline V gene, CDR1 is KGHSH and CDR2 is LQKENI. DNA of the CDR3: TGTGCCAGCTCACCACTGGGAGCGCGCACCGGGGAGCTGTTTTTT. Protein: CASSPLGARTGELFF.

This clone has just a few counts. The rearrangement joins TRBV6-1 to TRBJ2-2, with 7 nucleotides matching TRBD1. The junction had 5 bases not matched to a gene; V was cut back by 2 bases and J by 5 bases. Germline values: CDR1 MNHNS, CDR2 SASEGT. The CDR3 sequence is 15 residues long. The CDR3 sequence: CASSEYRGSTGELFF. CDR3 DNA sequence: TGTGCCAGCAGTGAATACAGGGGATCAACCGGGGAGCTGTTTTTT.

The chain links TRBV19 to TRBJ2-3; 10 nucleotides agree with TRBD2. CDR3 length: 15 amino acids. Germline CDR1 LNHDA, CDR2 SQIVND (reference sequence). V was pared by 4 bases and J by 4 bases, with 5 bases of the junction left unmatched. The CDR3: CASSNPSGRADTQYF. CDR3 in DNA: TGTGCCAGTAGTAACCCTAGCGGGAGAGCAGATACGCAGTATTTT.

A few counts support this clone. The chain has TRBV6-5 and TRBJ2-4, with D possibly being TRBD2 (5 bases). Germline lookup yields CDR1 MNHEY and CDR2 SVGAGI. The CDR3 length is 14 residues. Trimming removed 6 bases at V and 3 bases at J, with 12 bases between. CDR3 nucleotides: TGTGCCAGCAGCCCGGGAACCTTCAAAAACATTCAGTACTTC. It yields the protein CASSPGTFKNIQYF.